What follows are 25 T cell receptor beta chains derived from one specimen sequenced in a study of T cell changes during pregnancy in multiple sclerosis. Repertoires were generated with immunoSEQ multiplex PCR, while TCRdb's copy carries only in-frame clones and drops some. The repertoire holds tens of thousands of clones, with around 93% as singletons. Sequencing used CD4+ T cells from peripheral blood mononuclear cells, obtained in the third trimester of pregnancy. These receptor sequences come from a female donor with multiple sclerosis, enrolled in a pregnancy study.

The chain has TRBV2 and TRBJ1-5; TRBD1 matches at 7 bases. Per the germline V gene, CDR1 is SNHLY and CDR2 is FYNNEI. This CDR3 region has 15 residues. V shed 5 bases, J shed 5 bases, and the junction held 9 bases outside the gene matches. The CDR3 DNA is TGTGCCAGCAGTTACCAACAGGGGTATCATCAGCCCCAGCATTTT. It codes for CASSYQQGYHQPQHF.

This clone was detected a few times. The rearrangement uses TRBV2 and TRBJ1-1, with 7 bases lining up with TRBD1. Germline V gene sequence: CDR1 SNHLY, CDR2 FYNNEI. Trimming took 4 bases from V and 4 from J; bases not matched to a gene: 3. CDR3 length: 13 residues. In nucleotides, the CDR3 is TGTGCCAGCAGTGTAGGGGGCGGCACTGAAGCTTTCTTT. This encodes CASSVGGGTEAFF.

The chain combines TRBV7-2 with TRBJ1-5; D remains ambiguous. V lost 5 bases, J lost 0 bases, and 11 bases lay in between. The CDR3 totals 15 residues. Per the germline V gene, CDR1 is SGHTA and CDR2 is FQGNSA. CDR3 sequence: CASSQTGASNQPQHF. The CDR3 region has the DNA TGTGCCAGCAGCCAGACTGGAGCTAGCAATCAGCCCCAGCATTTT.

CDR3 amino acids: CASAAGQRTEAFF. In DNA form, the CDR3 reads TGTGCCAGCGCCGCGGGGCAACGCACTGAAGCTTTCTTT. This chain uses TRBV7-6 with TRBJ1-1, with D tentatively TRBD1 (5 bases). Germline values: CDR1 SGHVS, CDR2 FNYEAQ. Trimming removed 8 bases at V and 4 bases at J, with 14 bases between. The CDR3 is 13 residues long.

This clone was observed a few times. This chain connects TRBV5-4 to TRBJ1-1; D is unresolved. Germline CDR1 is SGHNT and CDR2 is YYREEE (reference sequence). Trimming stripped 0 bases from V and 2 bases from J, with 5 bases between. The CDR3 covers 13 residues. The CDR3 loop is CASSLDSNTEAFF. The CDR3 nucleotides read TGTGCCAGCAGCTTGGACAGTAACACTGAAGCTTTCTTT.

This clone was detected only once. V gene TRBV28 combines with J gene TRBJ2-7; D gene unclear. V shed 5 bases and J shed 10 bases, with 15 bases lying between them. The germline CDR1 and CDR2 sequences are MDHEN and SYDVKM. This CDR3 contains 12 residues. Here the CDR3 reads CASSTTLGAQYF. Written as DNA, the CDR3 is TGTGCCAGCAGTACGACTTTAGGAGCACAGTACTTC.

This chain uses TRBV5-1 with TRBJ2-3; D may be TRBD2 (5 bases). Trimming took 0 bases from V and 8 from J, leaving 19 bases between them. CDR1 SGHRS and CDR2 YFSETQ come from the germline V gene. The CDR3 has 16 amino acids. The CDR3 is CASSLGLGLIGGTQYF. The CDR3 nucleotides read TGCGCCAGCAGCTTGGGCCTCGGACTCATCGGTGGTACGCAGTATTTT. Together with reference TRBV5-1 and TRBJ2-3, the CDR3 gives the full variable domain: KAGVTQTPRYLIKTRGQQVTLSCSPISGHRSVSWYQQTPGQGLQFLFEYFSETQRNKGNFPGRFSGRQFSNSRSEMNVSTLELGDSALYLCASSLGLGLIGGTQYFGPGTRLTVL.

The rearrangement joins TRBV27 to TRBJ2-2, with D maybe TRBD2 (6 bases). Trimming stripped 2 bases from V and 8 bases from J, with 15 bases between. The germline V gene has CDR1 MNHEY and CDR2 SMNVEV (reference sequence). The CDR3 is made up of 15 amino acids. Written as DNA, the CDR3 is TGTGCCAGCAGTTTAGACTGGGGAGGTAGAGGGGAGCTGTTTTTT. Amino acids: CASSLDWGGRGELFF.

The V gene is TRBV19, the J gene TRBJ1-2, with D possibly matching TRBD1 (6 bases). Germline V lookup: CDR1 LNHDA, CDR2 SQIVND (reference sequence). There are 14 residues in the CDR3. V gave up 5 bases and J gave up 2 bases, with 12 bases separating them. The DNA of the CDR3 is TGTGCCAGTAGTCGACAGGACCTAAACTATGGCTACACCTTC. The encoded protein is CASSRQDLNYGYTF.

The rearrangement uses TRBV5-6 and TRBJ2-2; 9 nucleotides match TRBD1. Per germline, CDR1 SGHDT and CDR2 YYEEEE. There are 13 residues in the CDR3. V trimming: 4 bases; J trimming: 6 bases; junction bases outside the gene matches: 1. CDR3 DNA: TGTGCCAGCAGCGGACAGGGGTCCGGGGAGCTGTTTTTT. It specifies CASSGQGSGELFF.

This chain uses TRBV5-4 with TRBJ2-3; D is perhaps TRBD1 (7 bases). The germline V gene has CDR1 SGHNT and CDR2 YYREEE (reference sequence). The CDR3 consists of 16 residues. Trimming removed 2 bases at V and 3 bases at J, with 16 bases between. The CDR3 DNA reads TGTGCCAGCAGCTTACAGGGGCCTGGGAGGACAGATACGCAGTATTTT. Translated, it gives CASSLQGPGRTDTQYF.

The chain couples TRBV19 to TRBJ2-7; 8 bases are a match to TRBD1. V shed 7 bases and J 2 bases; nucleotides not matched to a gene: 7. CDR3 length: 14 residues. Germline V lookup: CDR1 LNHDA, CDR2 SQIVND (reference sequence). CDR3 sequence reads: CASTPGTGAYEQYF. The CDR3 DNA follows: TGTGCCAGTACCCCCGGGACAGGAGCCTACGAGCAGTACTTC.

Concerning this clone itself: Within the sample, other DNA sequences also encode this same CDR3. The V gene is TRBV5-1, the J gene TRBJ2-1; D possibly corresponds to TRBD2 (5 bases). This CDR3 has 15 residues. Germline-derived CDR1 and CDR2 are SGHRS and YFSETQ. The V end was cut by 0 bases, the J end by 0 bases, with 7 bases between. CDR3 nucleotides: TGCGCCAGCAGCTTGGATGGGAGCTCCTACAATGAGCAGTTCTTC. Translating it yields CASSLDGSSYNEQFF.

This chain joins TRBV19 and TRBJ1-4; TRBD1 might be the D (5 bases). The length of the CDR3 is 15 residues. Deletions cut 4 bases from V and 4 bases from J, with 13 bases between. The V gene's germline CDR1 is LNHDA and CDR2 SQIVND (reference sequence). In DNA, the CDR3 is TGTGCCAGTAGTAGGGGACTGCTGGGTAATGAAAAACTGTTTTTT. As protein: CASSRGLLGNEKLFF.

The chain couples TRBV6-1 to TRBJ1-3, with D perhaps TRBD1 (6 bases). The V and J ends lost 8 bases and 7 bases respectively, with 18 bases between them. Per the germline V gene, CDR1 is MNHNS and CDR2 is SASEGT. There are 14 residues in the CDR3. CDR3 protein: CASCPQGTQNTIYF. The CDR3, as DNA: TGTGCCAGCTGCCCTCAGGGGACACAGAACACCATATATTTT.

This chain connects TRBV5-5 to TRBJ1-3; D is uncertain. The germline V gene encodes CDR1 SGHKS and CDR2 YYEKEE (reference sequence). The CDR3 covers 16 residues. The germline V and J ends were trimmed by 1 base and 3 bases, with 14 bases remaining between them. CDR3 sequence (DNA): TGTGCCAGCAGCTTGTTTTCGGCAGGTAGTGGAAACACCATATATTTT. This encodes CASSLFSAGSGNTIYF.

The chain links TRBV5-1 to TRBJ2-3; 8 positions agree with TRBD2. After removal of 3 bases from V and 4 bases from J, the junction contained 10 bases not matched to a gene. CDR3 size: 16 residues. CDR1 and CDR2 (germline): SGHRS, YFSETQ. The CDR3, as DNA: TGCGCCAGCAGCTCCCGAGGCAGCGGGAGTGCAGATACGCAGTATTTT. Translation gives CASSSRGSGSADTQYF.

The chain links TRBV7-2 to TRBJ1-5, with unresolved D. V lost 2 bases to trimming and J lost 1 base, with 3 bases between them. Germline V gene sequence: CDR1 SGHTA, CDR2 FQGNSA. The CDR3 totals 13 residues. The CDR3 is CASSLSSNQPQHF. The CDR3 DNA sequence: TGTGCCAGCAGCTTAAGCAGCAATCAGCCCCAGCATTTT.

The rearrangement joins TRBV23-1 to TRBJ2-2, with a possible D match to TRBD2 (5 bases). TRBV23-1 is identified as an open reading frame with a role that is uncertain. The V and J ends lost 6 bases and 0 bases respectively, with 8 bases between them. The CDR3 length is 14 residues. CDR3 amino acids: CASRREPNTGELFF. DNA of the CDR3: TGCGCCAGCAGGAGGGAGCCGAACACCGGGGAGCTGTTTTTT.

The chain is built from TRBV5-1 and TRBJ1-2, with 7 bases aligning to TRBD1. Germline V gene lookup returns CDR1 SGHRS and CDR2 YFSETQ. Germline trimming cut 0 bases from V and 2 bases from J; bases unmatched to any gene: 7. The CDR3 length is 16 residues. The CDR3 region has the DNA TGCGCCAGCAGCTTGGCCTCAGGGGGTTCCAACTATGGCTACACCTTC. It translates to CASSLASGGSNYGYTF.

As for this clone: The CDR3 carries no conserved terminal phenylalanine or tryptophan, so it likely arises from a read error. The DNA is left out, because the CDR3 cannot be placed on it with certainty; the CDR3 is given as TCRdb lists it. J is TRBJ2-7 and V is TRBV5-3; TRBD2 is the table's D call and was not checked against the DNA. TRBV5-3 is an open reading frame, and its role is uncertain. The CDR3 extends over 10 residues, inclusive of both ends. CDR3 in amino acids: CARSLVAGGD.

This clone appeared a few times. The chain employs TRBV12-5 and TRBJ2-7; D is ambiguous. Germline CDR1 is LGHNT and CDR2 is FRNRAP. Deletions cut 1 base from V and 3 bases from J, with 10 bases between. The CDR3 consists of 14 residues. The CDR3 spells CASGLGLSYYEQYF. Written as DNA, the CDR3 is TGTGCTAGTGGTTTGGGGTTGAGCTACTACGAGCAGTACTTC.

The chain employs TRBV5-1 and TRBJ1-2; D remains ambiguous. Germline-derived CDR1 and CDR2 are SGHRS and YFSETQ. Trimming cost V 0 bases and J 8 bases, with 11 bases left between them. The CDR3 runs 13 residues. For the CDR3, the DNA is TGCGCCAGCAGCTTGGCGGGTAGAGGAGGCTACACCTTC. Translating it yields CASSLAGRGGYTF.

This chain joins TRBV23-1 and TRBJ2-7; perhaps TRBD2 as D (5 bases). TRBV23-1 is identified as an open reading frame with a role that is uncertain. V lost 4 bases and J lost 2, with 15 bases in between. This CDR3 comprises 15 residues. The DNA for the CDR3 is TGCGCCAGCAGTCCGCGGGCCGGGTATCCCTACGAGCAGTACTTC. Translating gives CASSPRAGYPYEQYF.

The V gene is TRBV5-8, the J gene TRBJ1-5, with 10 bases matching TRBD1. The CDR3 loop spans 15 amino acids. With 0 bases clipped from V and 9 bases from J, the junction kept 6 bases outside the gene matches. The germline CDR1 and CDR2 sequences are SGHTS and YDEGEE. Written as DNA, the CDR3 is TGTGCCAGCAGCTTGGCCGGGACAGGGGTTCGGCCCCAGCATTTT. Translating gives CASSLAGTGVRPQHF.